The TCR beta chain under discussion was sequenced for a study of glioma-infiltrating T cells. The iRepertoire nested amplicon-rescue multiplex PCR amplified TCR alpha and beta CDR3s from RNA. TCRdb reanalysed the multiplex PCR reads using MiXCR and keeps one entry per CDR3 protein. The sample consists of about 140,000 distinct CDR3 sequences, around 42% of them appearing once. V was trimmed by 3 bases and J by 8 bases, leaving 10 bases between them. The CDR3 runs to 13 residues. The sequencing sample was made of glioma tissue, nonneoplastic brain tissue, or PBMCs (not recorded which). The source of this sequence is a human donor with low-grade glioma or glioblastoma, undergoing nonglioma brain surgery, or in good health (not recorded which). This sequence joins TRBV12-3 or TRBV12-4 and TRBJ1-4; no clear D. CDR3 loop: CASSLMHEEKLFF. For the CDR3, the DNA is TGTGCCAGCAGTTTGATGCATGAGGAAAAACTGTTTTTT.